This section outlines one T cell receptor beta chain sequence together with its context. Its antigen target is currently unknown. Qualities for individual bases were not recorded, and no much larger clone is one base off. This sample is drawn from a study of blood T cell repertoires in COVID-19 (dated by TCRdb to the early 2020s). Background on the whole study: Collaborator samples came from the United States, Italy and Spain and covered acute and convalescent phases of COVID-19. The repertoires were released in a freely available public database intended as a resource for research on the immune response to SARS-CoV-2. The material from the prospective study consisted of cDNA or gDNA derived from T cells, B-cell-depleted T cells, or PBMCs. Where available, HLA class I and class II types were taken from metadata supplied by the sample provider and were not determined by assay-based typing. A de-identified subject ID, COVID-19 status, age in years and sex were almost always included in the sample metadata. Deeply sampled blood TCRbeta repertoires from subjects exposed to, actively infected with, or recovered from COVID-19 were included in the dataset. The samples were drawn from the first 160 participants of the ongoing ImmuneRACE study and from 1,200 or so subjects provided by 6 global collaborators. Beyond this particular receptor, the publication reports: The amount of clinical and demographic metadata varied by source and participant and was provided uncurated.

TCRbeta CDR3 regions were amplified from genomic DNA by means of the immunoSEQ Assay, a bias-controlled multiplex PCR. The published analysis was carried out like this. The number of nucleated cells in each sample was estimated by amplification of reference gene primers within the assay. Sequence reads were collapsed and filtered to measure the absolute abundance of every unique TCRbeta CDR3 rearrangement. For each sample, productive Simpson clonality was calculated by taking the square root of Simpson's diversity index across productive rearrangements. The immuneACCESS repertoire file appears here via TCRdb, limited to in-frame rearrangements. These files lack a portion of the clones; in checked studies, under half of the deficit traces to unresolved V genes, and the cause of the others is not known. V and J calls and clone size are those listed in that table; D and trimming were worked out from the DNA. For this sample there are 140,000 to 150,000 clones; 84% appear just once. The top ten clonotypes cover 5.8% of the sample.

Participants in the prospective study were enrolled through a virtual design, were aged 18 to 89 years, and lived in some 24 United States geographic areas. In the prospective study, participants were assigned to cohorts based on the clinical history participants reported in a screening survey and a study questionnaire. Exposed participants had been in contact with someone with a PCR-confirmed or clinician-diagnosed COVID-19 case within 2 weeks of study entry. Mobile phlebotomists in the prospective study collected whole blood, serum and a nasopharyngeal or oropharyngeal swab from every participant. Participants in the prospective study had the option to provide additional blood draws and questionnaires over a roughly 2-month period. Blood samples from the prospective study were shipped frozen or at room temperature prior to DNA extraction. The CDR1 and CDR2 encoded by the germline V gene are SGHRS and YFSETQ. The CDR3 measures 14 amino acids from cysteine to phenylalanine. This entry keeps only the CDR3 DNA: 42 bases, framed from base 1. V loses 0 bases of germline sequence and J loses 7 bases, and the interval between the two ends is 11 bases.

This clonotype was sampled from a woman aged 45-60 years who had been exposed to COVID-19. The sample consisted of PBMCs or T cells enriched from blood (not recorded which). In this chain, TRBV5-1 is recombined with TRBJ2-1; TRBD2 might be the D gene, on 5 matching bases. The CDR3 in this case is CASSLGGSGNEQFF. The sequenced DNA: TGCGCCAGCAGCTTGGGAGGGAGTGGTAATGAGCAGTTCTTC.